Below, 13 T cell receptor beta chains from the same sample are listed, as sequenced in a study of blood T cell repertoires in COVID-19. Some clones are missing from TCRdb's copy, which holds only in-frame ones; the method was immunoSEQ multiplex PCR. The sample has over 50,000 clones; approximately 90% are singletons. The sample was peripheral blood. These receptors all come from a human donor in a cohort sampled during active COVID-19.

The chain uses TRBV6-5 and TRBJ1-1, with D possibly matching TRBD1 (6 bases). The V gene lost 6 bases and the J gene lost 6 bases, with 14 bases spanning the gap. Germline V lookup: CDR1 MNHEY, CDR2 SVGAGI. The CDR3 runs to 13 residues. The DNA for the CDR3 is TGTGCCAGCAGACCCTCCGGGACACCTGAAGCTTTCTTT. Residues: CASRPSGTPEAFF.

The CDR3 loop is CASSLSISGRGYEQYF. As DNA, the CDR3 is TGTGCCAGCAGTTTATCGATCAGCGGGAGAGGATACGAGCAGTACTTC. This chain links TRBV27 with TRBJ2-7; the match to TRBD2 covers 8 bases. The ends lost 0 bases at V and 4 bases at J; junction bases unmatched: 8. CDR3 size: 16 residues. Looked up from germline, CDR1 is MNHEY and CDR2 is SMNVEV (reference sequence).

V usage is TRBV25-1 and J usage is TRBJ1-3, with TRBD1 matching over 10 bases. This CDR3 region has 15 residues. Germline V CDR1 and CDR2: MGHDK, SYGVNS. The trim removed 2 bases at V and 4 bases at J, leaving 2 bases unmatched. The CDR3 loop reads CASSEGTGAGNTIYF. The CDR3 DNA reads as TGTGCCAGCAGTGAAGGGACAGGGGCCGGAAACACCATATATTTT.

CDR3 amino acids: CASSFRAGGNSYGYTF. CDR3 sequence (DNA): TGTGCCAGCAGCTTCCGGGCCGGGGGGAATAGCTATGGCTACACCTTC. This sequence joins TRBV5-4 and TRBJ1-2; D is perhaps TRBD1 (5 bases). Germline CDR1 SGHNT, CDR2 YYREEE (reference sequence). CDR3 size: 16 residues. V was trimmed by 2 bases and J by 4 bases, leaving 18 bases between them.

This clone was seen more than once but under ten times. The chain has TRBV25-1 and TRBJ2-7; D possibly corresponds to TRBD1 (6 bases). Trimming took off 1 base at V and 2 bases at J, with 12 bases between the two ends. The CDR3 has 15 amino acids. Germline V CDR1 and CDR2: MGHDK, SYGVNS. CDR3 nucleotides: TGTGCCAGCAGTGAATTCCCGGGACACCCCTACGAGCAGTACTTC. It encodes CASSEFPGHPYEQYF.

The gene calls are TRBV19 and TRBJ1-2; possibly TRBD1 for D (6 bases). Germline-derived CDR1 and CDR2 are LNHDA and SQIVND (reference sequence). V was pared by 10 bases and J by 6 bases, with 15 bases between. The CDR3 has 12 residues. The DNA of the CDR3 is TGTGCCACATACAGGGTTGAGGATGGCTACACCTTC. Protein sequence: CATYRVEDGYTF.

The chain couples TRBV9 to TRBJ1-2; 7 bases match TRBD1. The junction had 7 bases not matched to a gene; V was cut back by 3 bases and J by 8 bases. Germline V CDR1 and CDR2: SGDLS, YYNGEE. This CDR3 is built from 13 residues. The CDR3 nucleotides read TGTGCCAGCAGCGCCCGACAGGGTAACGGCTACACCTTC. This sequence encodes CASSARQGNGYTF.

The CDR3 region is CASSQVAGQGFYEQYF. CDR3 DNA sequence: TGTGCCAGCAGCCAAGTAGCGGGACAGGGGTTCTACGAGCAGTACTTC. The chain has TRBV4-2 and TRBJ2-7, with 10 bases matching TRBD1. The CDR3 extends over 16 amino acids. CDR1 LGHNA and CDR2 YNFKEQ come from the germline V gene. V trimming: 1 base; J trimming: 3 bases; junction bases outside the gene matches: 6.

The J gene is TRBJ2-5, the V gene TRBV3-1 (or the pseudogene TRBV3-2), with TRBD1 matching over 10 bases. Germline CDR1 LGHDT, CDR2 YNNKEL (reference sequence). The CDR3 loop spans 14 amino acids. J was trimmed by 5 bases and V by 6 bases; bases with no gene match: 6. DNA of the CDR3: TGTGCCAGCAGTACGACAGGGGGCGCGGAGACCCAGTACTTC. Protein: CASSTTGGAETQYF.

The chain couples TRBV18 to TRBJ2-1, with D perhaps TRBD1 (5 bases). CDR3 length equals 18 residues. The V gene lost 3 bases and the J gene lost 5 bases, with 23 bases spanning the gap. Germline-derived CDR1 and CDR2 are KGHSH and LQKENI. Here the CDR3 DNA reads TGTGCCAGCTCACCGACGAAGGGAAGGAGTCAGGGTAACAATGAGCAGTTCTTC. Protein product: CASSPTKGRSQGNNEQFF.

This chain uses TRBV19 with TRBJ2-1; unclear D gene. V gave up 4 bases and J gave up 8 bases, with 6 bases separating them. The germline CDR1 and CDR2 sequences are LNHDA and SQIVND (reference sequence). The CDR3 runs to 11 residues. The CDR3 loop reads CASSTPYEQFF. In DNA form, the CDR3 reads TGTGCCAGTAGTACCCCGTATGAGCAGTTCTTC.

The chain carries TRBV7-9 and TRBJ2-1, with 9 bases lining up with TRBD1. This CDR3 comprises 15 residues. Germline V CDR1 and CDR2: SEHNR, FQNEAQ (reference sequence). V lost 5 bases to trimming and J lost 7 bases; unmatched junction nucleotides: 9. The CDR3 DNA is TGTGCCAGCAGCGCGGACAGGGGTTTTCTGAATGAGCAGTTCTTC. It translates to CASSADRGFLNEQFF.

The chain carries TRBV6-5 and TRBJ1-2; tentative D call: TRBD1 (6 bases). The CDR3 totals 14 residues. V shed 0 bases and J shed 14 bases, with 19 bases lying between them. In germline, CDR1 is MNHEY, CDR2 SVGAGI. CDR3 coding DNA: TGTGCCAGCAGTTACTCCTCCGGGACAAGGGCTAGGACCTTC. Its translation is CASSYSSGTRARTF.